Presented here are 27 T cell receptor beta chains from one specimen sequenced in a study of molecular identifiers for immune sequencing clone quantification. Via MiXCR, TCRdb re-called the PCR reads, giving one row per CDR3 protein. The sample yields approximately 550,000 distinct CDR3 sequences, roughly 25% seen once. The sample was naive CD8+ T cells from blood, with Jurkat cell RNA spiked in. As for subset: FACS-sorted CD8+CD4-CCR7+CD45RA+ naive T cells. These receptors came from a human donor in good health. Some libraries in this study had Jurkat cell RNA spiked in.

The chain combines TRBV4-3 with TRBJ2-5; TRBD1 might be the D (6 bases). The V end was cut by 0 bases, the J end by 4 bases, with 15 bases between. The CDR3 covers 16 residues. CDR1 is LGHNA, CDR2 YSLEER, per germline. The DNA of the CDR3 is TGCGCCAGCAGCCAAGATCCACCACAGGGCCGAGAGACCCAGTACTTC. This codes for CASSQDPPQGRETQYF.

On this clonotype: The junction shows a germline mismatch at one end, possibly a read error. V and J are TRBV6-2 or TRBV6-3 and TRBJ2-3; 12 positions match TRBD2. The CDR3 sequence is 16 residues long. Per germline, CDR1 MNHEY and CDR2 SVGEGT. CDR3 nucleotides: TGTGCCAGCAGTGCTAGCGGGGGGGCCTTAACAGATTCGCAGTATTTT. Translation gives CASSASGGALTDSQYF.

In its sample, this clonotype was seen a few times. The CDR3 protein is CASSQTGGPLNTEAFF. DNA of the CDR3: TGCGCCAGCAGCCAAACCGGGGGCCCACTCAACACTGAAGCTTTCTTT. The V call is TRBV4-3, the J call TRBJ1-1, with D maybe TRBD1 (6 bases). The CDR3 is 16 amino acids. The germline V gene has CDR1 LGHNA and CDR2 YSLEER. Deletions cut 2 bases from V and 2 bases from J, with 15 bases between.

In DNA, the CDR3 is TGTGCCAGCTCACCACCCGAGGAAAAACTGTTTTTT. This codes for CASSPPEEKLFF. The chain uses TRBV18 and TRBJ1-4, with D unclear. V lost 0 bases, J lost 8 bases, and 4 bases lay in between. The CDR3 has 12 amino acids. Germline V gene data show CDR1 as KGHSH and CDR2 as LQKENI.

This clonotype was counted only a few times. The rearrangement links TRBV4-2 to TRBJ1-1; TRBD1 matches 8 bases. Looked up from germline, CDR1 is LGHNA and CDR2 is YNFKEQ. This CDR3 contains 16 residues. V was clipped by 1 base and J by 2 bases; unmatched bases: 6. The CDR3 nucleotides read TGTGCCAGCAGCCAAGTGGGACAGGCTATAAACACTGAAGCTTTCTTT. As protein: CASSQVGQAINTEAFF.

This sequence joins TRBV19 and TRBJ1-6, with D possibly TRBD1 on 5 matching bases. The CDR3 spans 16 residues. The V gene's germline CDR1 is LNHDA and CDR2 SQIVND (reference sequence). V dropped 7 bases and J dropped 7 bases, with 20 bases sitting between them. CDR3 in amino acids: CASKKIDQGSNSPLHF. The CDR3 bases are TGTGCCAGTAAAAAAATCGATCAGGGCAGCAATTCACCCCTCCACTTT.

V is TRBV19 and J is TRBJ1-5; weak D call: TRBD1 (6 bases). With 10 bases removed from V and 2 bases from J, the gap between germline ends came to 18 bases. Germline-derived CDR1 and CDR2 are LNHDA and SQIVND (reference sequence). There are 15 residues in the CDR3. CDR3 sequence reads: CATKYLGAGNQPQHF. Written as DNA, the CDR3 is TGTGCCACCAAGTACTTGGGGGCAGGCAATCAGCCCCAGCATTTT.

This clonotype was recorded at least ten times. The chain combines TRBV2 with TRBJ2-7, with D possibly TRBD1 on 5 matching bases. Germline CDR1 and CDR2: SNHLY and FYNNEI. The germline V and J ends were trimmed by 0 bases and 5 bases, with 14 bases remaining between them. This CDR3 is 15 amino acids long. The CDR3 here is CASSEARQGLNEQYF. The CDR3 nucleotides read TGTGCCAGCAGTGAAGCAAGGCAGGGTCTCAACGAGCAGTACTTC.

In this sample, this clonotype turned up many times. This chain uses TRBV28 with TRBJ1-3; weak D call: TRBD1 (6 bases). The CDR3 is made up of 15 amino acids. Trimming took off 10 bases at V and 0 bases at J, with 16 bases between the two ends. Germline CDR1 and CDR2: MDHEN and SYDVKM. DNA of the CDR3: TGTGCCACCTCGTTCAGGGGAAACTCTGGAAACACCATATATTTT. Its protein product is CATSFRGNSGNTIYF.

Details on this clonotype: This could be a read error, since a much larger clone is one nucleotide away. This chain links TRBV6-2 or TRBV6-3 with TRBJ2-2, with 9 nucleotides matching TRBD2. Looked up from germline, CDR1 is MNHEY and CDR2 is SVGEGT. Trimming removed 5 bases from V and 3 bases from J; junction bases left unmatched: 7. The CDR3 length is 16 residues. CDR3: CASSHGTSRDTGELFF. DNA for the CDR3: TGTGCCAGCAGTCATGGGACTAGCAGAGACACCGGGGAGCTGTTTTTT.

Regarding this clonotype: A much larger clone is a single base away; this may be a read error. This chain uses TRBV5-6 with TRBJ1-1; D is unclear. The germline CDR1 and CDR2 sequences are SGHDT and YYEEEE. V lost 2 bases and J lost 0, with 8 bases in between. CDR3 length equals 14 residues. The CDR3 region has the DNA TGTGCCAGCAGCTTTCGACGGATGAACACTGAAGCTTTCTTT. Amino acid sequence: CASSFRRMNTEAFF.

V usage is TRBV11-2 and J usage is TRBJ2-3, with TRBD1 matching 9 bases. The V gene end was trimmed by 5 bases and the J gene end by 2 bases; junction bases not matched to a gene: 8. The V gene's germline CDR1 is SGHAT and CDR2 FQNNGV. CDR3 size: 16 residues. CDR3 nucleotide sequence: TGTGCCAGCAGCGTGACAGGGGGTCTTAACACAGATACGCAGTATTTT. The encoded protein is CASSVTGGLNTDTQYF. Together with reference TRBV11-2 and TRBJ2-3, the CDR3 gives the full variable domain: EAGVAQSPRYKIIEKRQSVAFWCNPISGHATLYWYQQILGQGPKLLIQFQNNGVVDDSQLPKDRFSAERLKGVDSTLKIQPAKLEDSAVYLCASSVTGGLNTDTQYFGPGTRLTVL.

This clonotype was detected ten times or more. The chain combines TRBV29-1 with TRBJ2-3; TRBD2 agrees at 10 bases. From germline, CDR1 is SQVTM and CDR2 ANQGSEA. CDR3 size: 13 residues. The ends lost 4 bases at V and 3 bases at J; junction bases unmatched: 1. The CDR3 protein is CSVVGLATDTQYF. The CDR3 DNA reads TGCAGCGTTGTGGGACTAGCGACAGATACGCAGTATTTT.

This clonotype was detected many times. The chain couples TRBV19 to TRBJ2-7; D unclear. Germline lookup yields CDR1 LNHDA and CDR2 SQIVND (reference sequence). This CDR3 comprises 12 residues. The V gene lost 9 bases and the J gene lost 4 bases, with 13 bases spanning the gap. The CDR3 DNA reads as TGTGCCAGCAGCCCAGGACGTTACGAGCAGTACTTC. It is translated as CASSPGRYEQYF.

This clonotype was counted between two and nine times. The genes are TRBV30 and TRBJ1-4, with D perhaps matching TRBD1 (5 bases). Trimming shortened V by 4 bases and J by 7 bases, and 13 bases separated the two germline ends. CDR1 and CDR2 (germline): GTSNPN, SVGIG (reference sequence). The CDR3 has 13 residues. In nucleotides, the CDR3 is TGTGCCTGGACCCTGTACGGGGGTGAAAAACTGTTTTTT. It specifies CAWTLYGGEKLFF.

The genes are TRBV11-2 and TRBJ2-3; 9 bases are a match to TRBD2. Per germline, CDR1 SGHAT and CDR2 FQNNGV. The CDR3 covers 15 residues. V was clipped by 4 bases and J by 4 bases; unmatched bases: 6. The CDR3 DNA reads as TGTGCCAGCAGCTATCGCGGGGGGGTATCAGATACGCAGTATTTT. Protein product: CASSYRGGVSDTQYF.

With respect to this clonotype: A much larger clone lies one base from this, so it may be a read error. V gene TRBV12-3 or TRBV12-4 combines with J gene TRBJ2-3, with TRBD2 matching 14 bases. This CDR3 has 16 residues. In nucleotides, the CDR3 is TGTGCCAGCAGATTGGGACTAGCGGGAGTAACAGATACGCCGTATTTT. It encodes CASRLGLAGVTDTPYF.

The CDR3 here is CASSDTYETQYF. DNA for the CDR3: TGTGCCAGCAGCGACACGTACGAGACCCAGTACTTC. The chain combines TRBV7-2 with TRBJ2-5; D gene uncertain. V was trimmed by 5 bases and J by 5 bases, leaving 9 bases between them. CDR1 is SGHTA, CDR2 FQGNSA, per germline. This CDR3 spans 12 amino acids.

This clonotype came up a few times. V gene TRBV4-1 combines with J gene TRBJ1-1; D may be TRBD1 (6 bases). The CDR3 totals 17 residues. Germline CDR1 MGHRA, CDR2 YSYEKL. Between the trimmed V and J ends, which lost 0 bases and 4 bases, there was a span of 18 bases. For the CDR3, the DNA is TGCGCCAGCAGCCAAGAGGACAGACTCAGGGTGACCACTGAAGCTTTCTTT. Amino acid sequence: CASSQEDRLRVTTEAFF.

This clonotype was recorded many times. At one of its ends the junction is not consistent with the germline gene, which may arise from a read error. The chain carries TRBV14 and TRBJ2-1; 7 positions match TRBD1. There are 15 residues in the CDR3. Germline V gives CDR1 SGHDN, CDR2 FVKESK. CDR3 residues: CASSQTGSSYNEQFF. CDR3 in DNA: TGCGCCAGCAGTCAGACAGGGAGCTCCTACAATGAGCAGTTCTTC.

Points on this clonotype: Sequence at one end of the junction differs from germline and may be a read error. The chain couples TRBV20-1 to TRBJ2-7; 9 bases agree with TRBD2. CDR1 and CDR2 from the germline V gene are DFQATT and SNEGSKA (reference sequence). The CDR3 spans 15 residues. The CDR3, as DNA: TGCAGTGGTAGAGGGCTAGCGGGACGCTCCTACGAGCAGTACTTC. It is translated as CSGRGLAGRSYEQYF.

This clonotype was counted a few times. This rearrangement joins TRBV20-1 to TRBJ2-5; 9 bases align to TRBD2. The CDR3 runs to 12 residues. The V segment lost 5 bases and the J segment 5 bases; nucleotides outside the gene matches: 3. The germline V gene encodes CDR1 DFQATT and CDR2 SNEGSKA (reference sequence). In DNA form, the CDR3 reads TGCAGTGCTTCGGGACTAGCCGAGACCCAGTACTTC. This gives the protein CSASGLAETQYF.

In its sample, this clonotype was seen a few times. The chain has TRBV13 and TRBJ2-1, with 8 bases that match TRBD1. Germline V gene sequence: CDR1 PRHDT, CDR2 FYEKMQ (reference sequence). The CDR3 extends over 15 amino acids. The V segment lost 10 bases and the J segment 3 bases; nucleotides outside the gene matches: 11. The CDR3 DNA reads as TGTGCCATCGAATCGACAGGGGCCATCTACAATGAGCAGTTCTTC. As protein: CAIESTGAIYNEQFF.

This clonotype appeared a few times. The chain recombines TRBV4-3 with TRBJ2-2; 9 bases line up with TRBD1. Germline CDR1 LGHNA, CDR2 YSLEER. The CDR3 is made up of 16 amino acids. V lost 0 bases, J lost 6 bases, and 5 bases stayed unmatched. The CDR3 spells CASSQDGTGYAGELFF. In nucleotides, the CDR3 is TGCGCCAGCAGCCAAGATGGGACAGGGTATGCCGGGGAGCTGTTTTTT.

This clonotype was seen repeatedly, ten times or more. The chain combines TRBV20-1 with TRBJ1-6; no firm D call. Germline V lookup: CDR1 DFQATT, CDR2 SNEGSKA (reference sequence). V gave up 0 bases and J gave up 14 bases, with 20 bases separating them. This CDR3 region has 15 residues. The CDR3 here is CSARDLGSATFTLHF. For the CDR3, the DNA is TGCAGTGCTAGAGATCTGGGGTCAGCAACTTTCACCCTCCACTTT.

The CDR3 protein is CASSSTTNNEQFF. The CDR3 nucleotides are TGTGCCAGCAGCTCCACTACGAACAATGAGCAGTTCTTC. The chain carries TRBV7-9 and TRBJ2-1; D is uncertain. Trimming pared 4 bases from V and 5 bases from J, leaving 9 bases between. The V gene's germline CDR1 is SEHNR and CDR2 FQNEAQ (reference sequence). The CDR3 runs to 13 residues.

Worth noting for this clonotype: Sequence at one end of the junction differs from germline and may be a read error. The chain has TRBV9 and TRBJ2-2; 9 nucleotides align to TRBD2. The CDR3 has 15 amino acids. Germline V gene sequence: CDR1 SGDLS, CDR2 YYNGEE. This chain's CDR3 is CAGSVSSGDTGELFF. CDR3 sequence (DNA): TGTGCCGGCAGCGTTTCTAGCGGGGACACCGGGGAGCTGTTTTTT. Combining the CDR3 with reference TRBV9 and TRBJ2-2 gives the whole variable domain DSGVTQTPKHLITATGQRVTLRCSPRSGDLSVYWYQQSLDQGLQFLIQYYNGEERAKGNILERFSAQQFPDLHSELNLSSLELGDSALYFCAGSVSSGDTGELFFGEGSRLTVL.